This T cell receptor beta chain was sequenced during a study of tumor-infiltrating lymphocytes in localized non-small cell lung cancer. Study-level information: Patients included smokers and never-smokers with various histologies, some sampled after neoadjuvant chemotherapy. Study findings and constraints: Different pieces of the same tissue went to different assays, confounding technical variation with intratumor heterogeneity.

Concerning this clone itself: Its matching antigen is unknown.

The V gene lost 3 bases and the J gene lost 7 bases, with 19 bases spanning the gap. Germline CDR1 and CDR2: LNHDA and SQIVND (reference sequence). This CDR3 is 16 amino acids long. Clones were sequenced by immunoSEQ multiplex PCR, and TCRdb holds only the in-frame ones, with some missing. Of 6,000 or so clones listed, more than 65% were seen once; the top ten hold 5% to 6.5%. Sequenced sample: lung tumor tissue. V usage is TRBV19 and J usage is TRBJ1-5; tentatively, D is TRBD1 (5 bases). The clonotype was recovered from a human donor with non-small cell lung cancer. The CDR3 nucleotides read TGTGCCAGTAGTATGAGGCAGGGAGGATTGGAACAGCCCCAGCATTTT. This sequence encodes CASSMRQGGLEQPQHF. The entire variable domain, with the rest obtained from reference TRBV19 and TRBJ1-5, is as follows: DGGITQSPKYLFRKEGQNVTLSCEQNLNHDAMYWYRQDPGQGLRLIYYSQIVNDFQKGDIAEGYSVSREKKESFPLTVTSAQKNPTAFYLCASSMRQGGLEQPQHFGDGTRLSIL.